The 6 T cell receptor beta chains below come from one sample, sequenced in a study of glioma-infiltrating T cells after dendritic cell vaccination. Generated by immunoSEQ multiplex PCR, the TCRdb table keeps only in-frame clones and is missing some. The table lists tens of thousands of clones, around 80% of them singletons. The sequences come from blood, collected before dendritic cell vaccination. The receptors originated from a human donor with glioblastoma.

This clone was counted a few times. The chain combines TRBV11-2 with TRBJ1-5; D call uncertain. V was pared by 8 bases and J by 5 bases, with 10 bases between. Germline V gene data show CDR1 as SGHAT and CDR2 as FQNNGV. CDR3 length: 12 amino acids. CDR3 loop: CASSSTDQPQHF. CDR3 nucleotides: TGTGCCAGCTCGAGTACGGATCAGCCCCAGCATTTT.

In DNA form, the CDR3 reads TGCGCCAGCAGCGTGGACAGGGGTTCCTACAATGAGCAGTTCTTC. Its translation is CASSVDRGSYNEQFF. The chain has TRBV5-1 and TRBJ2-1; 9 nucleotides match TRBD1. Per germline, CDR1 SGHRS and CDR2 YFSETQ. V shed 4 bases, J shed 1 base, and the junction held 3 bases outside the gene matches. The CDR3 spans 15 residues.

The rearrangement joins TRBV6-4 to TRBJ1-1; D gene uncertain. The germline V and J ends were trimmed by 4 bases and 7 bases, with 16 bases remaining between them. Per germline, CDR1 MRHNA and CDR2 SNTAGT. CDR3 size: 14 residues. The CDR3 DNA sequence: TGTGCCAGCAGTGCCGAGGGCGAAGTTGGTGAAGCTTTCTTT. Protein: CASSAEGEVGEAFF.

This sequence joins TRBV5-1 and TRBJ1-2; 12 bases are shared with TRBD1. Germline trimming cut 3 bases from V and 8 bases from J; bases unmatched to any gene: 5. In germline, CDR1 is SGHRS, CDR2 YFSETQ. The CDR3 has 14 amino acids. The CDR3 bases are TGCGCCAGCAGCTCGGGACAGGGGGCTGAGGGCTACACCTTC. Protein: CASSSGQGAEGYTF.

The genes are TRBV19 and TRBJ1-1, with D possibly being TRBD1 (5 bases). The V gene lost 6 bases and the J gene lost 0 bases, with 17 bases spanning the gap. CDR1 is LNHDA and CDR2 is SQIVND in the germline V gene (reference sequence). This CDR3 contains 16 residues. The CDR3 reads CASSPPGLRMNTEAFF. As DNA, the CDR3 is TGTGCCAGTAGCCCCCCAGGGTTGAGGATGAACACTGAAGCTTTCTTT. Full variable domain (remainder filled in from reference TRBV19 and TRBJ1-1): DGGITQSPKYLFRKEGQNVTLSCEQNLNHDAMYWYRQDPGQGLRLIYYSQIVNDFQKGDIAEGYSVSREKKESFPLTVTSAQKNPTAFYLCASSPPGLRMNTEAFFGQGTRLTVV.

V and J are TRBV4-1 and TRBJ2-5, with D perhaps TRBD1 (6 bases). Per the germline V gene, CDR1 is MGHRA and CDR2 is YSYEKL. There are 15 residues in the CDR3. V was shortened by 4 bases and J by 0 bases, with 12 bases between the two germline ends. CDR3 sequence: CASSRTETYQETQYF. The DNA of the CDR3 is TGCGCCAGCAGCCGGACAGAGACTTACCAAGAGACCCAGTACTTC.